This entry lists 15 T cell receptor beta chains sequenced from one sample in a study of long-term antiretroviral therapy in people with HIV. Sequencing relied on immunoSEQ assay v3.0, run at survey level. Here immunoSEQ multiplex PCR was the method, and the copy in TCRdb shows in-frame clones only, minus some. The sample shows approximately 11,000 clones, about 86% of them seen only once. Sequenced here: unsorted PBMCs, sampled about 7 years after starting antiretroviral therapy. The origin of the receptors is a man aged 45-65 years with HIV.

V gene TRBV7-4 combines with J gene TRBJ2-7; 9 bases are a match to TRBD2. J gave up 0 bases and V 5 bases, and 8 bases lay outside the gene matches. The CDR3 covers 16 residues. Germline V CDR1 and CDR2: SGHVT, SQSDAQ. The CDR3 nucleotides read TGTGCCAGCAGCCAAGACCTAGCGGGGATCTCCTACGAGCAGTACTTC. Its translation is CASSQDLAGISYEQYF.

The chain recombines TRBV29-1 with TRBJ2-7, with TRBD1 matching 9 bases. Germline assignment: CDR1 SQVTM and CDR2 ANQGSEA. CDR3 size: 13 residues. V lost 2 bases and J lost 3; bases outside the gene matches: 2. CDR3 protein: CSVERTGDYEQYF. The CDR3 coding sequence is TGCAGCGTTGAAAGGACAGGGGACTACGAGCAGTACTTC.

The chain combines TRBV4-1 with TRBJ1-1; 7 bases match TRBD1. Trimming took 4 bases from V and 4 from J; bases not matched to a gene: 9. The CDR3 consists of 15 residues. The germline V gene has CDR1 MGHRA and CDR2 YSYEKL. The CDR3 sequence: CASSLTTGVSTEAFF. The CDR3 nucleotides read TGCGCCAGCAGCCTGACCACAGGGGTCAGCACTGAAGCTTTCTTT.

The rearrangement uses TRBV5-6 and TRBJ2-2; tentative D call: TRBD1 (6 bases). The CDR3 loop spans 15 amino acids. Germline CDR1 SGHDT, CDR2 YYEEEE. The V end was cut by 0 bases, the J end by 5 bases, with 11 bases between. The CDR3 nucleotides are TGTGCCAGCAGCTTGGAAGGGGGACGAACCGGGGAGCTGTTTTTT. Translation: CASSLEGGRTGELFF.

V is TRBV30 and J is TRBJ2-7; 7 positions agree with TRBD1. With 5 bases clipped from V and 0 bases from J, the junction kept 7 bases outside the gene matches. The CDR3 extends over 14 amino acids. Germline assignment: CDR1 GTSNPN and CDR2 SVGIG (reference sequence). CDR3 bases: TGTGCCTGGCTCGGGACAGAGAGCTCCTACGAGCAGTACTTC. Protein sequence: CAWLGTESSYEQYF.

This chain connects TRBV7-6 to TRBJ2-2; D uncertain. The CDR3 length is 13 residues. V was pared by 5 bases and J by 2 bases, with 6 bases between. Germline CDR1 SGHVS, CDR2 FNYEAQ. The CDR3 nucleotides are TGTGCCAGCAGCATGGGTAACACCGGGGAGCTGTTTTTT. It codes for CASSMGNTGELFF.

V and J are TRBV11-2 and TRBJ2-7; TRBD2 matches 8 bases. The germline V gene encodes CDR1 SGHAT and CDR2 FQNNGV. CDR3 length: 15 residues. V lost 0 bases and J lost 2; bases outside the gene matches: 3. The CDR3 nucleotides read TGTGCCAGCAGCTTAGAACCGGGGGGGACCTACGAGCAGTACTTC. Its translation is CASSLEPGGTYEQYF.

V gene TRBV30 combines with J gene TRBJ1-2; D remains ambiguous. V dropped 0 bases and J dropped 6 bases, with 8 bases sitting between them. CDR1 GTSNPN and CDR2 SVGIG come from the germline V gene (reference sequence). The CDR3 is 12 residues long. The CDR3 here is CAWSVLGDGYTF. CDR3 in DNA: TGTGCCTGGAGTGTACTCGGAGATGGCTACACCTTC.

This clone was seen a single time. The V and J genes are TRBV27 and TRBJ2-2; 8 bases fit TRBD2. V was clipped by 2 bases and J by 8 bases; unmatched bases: 7. This CDR3 region has 15 residues. Germline CDR1 is MNHEY and CDR2 is SMNVEV (reference sequence). CDR3 DNA sequence: TGTGCCAGCAGTTTAAGGACTAGCTTTGTAGGGGAGCTGTTTTTT. It translates to CASSLRTSFVGELFF.

The rearrangement links TRBV19 to TRBJ2-7, with TRBD2 matching over 7 bases. CDR3 length: 13 amino acids. Germline trimming cut 5 bases from V and 1 base from J; bases unmatched to any gene: 2. Germline lookup yields CDR1 LNHDA and CDR2 SQIVND (reference sequence). For the CDR3, the DNA is TGTGCCAGTAGTCACGGGGGGTCCTACGAGCAGTACTTC. Residues: CASSHGGSYEQYF.

The V call is TRBV6-5, the J call TRBJ2-7; D unclear. The CDR3 sequence is 14 residues long. Germline V CDR1 and CDR2: MNHEY, SVGAGI. V lost 0 bases and J 2 bases, leaving 8 bases between the germline ends. The CDR3: CASSYSPSTYEQYF. The CDR3 nucleotides read TGTGCCAGCAGTTACTCCCCTAGTACCTACGAGCAGTACTTC.

The chain uses TRBV29-1 and TRBJ2-2; tentative D call: TRBD1 (6 bases). Germline CDR1 SQVTM, CDR2 ANQGSEA. V lost 6 bases, J lost 3 bases, and 11 bases lay in between. This CDR3 has 13 amino acids. The CDR3 bases are TGCAGCGTCCGGGACAACGACACCGGGGAGCTGTTTTTT. It translates to CSVRDNDTGELFF.

The V gene is TRBV9, the J gene TRBJ2-3; D not resolved. CDR3 length equals 12 residues. V dropped 0 bases and J dropped 4 bases, with 3 bases sitting between them. Germline assignment: CDR1 SGDLS and CDR2 YYNGEE. The CDR3 sequence: CASSVGSDTQYF. The CDR3 DNA reads TGTGCCAGCAGCGTAGGTTCAGATACGCAGTATTTT.

The V gene is TRBV6-1, the J gene TRBJ1-2; TRBD1 matches at 10 bases. CDR1 is MNHNS and CDR2 is SASEGT in the germline V gene. V lost 4 bases to trimming and J lost 6 bases; unmatched junction nucleotides: 8. The CDR3 is made up of 15 amino acids. CDR3 coding DNA: TGTGCCAGCAGTGGAGCGACAGGGGGCGTAGATGGCTACACCTTC. Translated, it gives CASSGATGGVDGYTF.

The chain links TRBV5-1 to TRBJ1-4; D is ambiguous. In germline, CDR1 is SGHRS, CDR2 YFSETQ. Trimming took off 0 bases at V and 5 bases at J, with 20 bases between the two ends. The CDR3 contains 18 residues. CDR3 sequence: CASSLGDVFFGENEKLFF. The DNA for the CDR3 is TGCGCCAGCAGCTTGGGTGATGTGTTTTTCGGGGAAAATGAAAAACTGTTTTTT.